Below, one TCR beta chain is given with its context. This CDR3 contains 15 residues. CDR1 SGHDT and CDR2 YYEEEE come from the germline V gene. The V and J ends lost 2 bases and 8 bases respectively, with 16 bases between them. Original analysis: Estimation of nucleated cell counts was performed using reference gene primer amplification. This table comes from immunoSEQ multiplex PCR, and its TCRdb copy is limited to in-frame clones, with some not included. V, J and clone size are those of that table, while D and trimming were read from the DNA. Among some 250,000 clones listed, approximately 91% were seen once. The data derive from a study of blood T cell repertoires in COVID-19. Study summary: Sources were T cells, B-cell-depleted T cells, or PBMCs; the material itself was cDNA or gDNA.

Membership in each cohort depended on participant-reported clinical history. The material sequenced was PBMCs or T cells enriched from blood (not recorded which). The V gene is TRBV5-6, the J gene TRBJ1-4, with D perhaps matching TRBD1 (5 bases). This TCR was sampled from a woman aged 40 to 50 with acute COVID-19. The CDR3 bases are TGTGCCAGCAGCTTAGGGAGGGGCACGGGAGAAAAACTGTTTTTT. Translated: CASSLGRGTGEKLFF.